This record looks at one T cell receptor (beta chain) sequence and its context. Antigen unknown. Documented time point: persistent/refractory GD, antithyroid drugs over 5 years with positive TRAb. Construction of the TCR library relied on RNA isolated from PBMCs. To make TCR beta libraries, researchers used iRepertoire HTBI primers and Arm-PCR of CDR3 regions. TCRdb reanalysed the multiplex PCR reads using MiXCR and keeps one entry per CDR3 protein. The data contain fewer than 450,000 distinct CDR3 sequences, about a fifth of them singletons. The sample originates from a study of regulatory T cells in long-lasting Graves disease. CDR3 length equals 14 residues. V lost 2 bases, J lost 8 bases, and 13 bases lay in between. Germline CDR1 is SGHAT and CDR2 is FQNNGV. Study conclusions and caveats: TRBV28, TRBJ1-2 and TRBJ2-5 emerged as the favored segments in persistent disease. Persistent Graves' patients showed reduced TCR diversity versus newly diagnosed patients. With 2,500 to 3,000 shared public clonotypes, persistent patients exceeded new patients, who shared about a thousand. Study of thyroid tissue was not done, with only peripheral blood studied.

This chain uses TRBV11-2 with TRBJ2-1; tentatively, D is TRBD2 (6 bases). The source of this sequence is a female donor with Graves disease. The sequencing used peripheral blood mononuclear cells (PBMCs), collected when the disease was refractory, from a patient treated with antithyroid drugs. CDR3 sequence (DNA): TGTGCCAGCAGCTTAACGTTCGGACTACATGAGCAGTTCTTC. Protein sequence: CASSLTFGLHEQFF.